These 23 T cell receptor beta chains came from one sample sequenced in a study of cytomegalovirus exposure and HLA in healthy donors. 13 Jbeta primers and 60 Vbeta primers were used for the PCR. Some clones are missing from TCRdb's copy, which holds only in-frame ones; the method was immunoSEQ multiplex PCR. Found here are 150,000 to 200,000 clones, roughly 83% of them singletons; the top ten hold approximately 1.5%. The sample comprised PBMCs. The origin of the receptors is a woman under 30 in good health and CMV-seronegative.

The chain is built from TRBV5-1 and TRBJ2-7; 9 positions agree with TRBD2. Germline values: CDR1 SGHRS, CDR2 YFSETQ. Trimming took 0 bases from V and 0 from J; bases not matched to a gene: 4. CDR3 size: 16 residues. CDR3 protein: CASSLGASGASYEQYF. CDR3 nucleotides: TGCGCCAGCAGCTTGGGAGCTAGCGGGGCCTCCTACGAGCAGTACTTC.

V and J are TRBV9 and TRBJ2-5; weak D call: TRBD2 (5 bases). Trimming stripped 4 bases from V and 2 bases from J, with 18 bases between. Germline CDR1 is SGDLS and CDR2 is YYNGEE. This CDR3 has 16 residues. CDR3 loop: CASSRRFRTEQETQYF. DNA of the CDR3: TGTGCCAGCAGCCGTCGTTTCCGGACTGAACAAGAGACCCAGTACTTC.

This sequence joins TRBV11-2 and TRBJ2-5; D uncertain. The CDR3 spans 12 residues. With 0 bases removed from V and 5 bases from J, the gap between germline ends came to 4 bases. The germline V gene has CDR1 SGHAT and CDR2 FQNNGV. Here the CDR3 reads CASSLDLETQYF. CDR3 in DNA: TGTGCCAGCAGCTTAGATCTCGAGACCCAGTACTTC.

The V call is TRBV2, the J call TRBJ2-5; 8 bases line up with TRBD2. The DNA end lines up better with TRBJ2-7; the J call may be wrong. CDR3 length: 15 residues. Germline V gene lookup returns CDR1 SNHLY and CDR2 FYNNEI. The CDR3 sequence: CASSETLAGSYEQYF. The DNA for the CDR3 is TGTGCCAGCAGTGAGACCCTAGCGGGCTCCTACGAGCAGTACTTC.

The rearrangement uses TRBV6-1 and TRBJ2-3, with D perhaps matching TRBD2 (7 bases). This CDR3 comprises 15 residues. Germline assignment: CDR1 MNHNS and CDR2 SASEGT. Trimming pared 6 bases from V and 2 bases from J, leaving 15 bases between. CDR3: CASSPGGHPTDTQYF. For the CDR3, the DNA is TGTGCCAGCAGCCCGGGGGGACACCCCACAGATACGCAGTATTTT.

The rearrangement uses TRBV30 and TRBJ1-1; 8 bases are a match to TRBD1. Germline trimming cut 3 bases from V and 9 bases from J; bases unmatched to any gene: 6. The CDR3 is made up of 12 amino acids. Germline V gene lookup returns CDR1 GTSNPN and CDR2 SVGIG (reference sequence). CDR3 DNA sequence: TGTGCCTGGAGCCAACAGGGGGGAAAAGCTTTCTTT. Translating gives CAWSQQGGKAFF.

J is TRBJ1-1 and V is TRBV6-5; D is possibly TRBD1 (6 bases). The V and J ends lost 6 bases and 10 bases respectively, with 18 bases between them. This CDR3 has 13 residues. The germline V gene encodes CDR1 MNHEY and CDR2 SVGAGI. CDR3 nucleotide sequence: TGTGCCAGCAGCAACTTGGTGAGACAGGTAGCTTTCTTT. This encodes CASSNLVRQVAFF.

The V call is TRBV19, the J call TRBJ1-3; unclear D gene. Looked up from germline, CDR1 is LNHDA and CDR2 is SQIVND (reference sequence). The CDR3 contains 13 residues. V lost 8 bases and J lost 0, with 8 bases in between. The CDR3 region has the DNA TGTGCCAGTTGGCCCCTCTCTGGAAACACCATATATTTT. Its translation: CASWPLSGNTIYF. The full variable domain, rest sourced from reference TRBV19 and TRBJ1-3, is DGGITQSPKYLFRKEGQNVTLSCEQNLNHDAMYWYRQDPGQGLRLIYYSQIVNDFQKGDIAEGYSVSREKKESFPLTVTSAQKNPTAFYLCASWPLSGNTIYFGEGSWLTVV.

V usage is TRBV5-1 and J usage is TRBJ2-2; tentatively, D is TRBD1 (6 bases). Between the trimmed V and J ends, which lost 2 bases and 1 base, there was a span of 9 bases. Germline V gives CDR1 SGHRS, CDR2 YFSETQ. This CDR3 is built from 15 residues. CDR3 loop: CASSLQTGNTGELFF. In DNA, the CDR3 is TGCGCCAGCAGCTTACAGACAGGGAACACCGGGGAGCTGTTTTTT.

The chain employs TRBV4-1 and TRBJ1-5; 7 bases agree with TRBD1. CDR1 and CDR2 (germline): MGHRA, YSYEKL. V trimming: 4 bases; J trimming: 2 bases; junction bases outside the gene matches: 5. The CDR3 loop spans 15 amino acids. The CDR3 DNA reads TGCGCCAGCAGCCGCCTAGGGACAGGCAATCAGCCCCAGCATTTT. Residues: CASSRLGTGNQPQHF.

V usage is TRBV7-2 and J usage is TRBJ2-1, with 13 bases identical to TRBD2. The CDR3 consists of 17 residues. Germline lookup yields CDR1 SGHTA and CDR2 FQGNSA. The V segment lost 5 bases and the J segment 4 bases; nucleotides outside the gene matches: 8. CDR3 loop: CASSPFPGLAGYNEQFF. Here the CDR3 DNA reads TGTGCCAGCAGCCCTTTCCCGGGACTAGCGGGGTACAATGAGCAGTTCTTC. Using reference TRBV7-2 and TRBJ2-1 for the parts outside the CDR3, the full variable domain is GAGVSQSPSNKVTEKGKDVELRCDPISGHTALYWYRQSLGQGLEFLIYFQGNSAPDKSGLPSDRFSAERTGGSVSTLTIQRTQQEDSAVYLCASSPFPGLAGYNEQFFGPGTRLTVL.

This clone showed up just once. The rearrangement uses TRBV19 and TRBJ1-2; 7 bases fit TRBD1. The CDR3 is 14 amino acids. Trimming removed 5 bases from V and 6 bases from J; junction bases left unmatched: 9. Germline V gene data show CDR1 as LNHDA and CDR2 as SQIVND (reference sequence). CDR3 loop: CASSVQTGSHGYTF. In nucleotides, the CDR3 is TGTGCCAGTAGTGTACAGACAGGGTCCCATGGCTACACCTTC.

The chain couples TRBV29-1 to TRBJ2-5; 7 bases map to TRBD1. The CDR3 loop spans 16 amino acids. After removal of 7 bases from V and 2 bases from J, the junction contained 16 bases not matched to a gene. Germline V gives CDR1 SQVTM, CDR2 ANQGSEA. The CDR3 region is CSAEGIQGELQETQYF. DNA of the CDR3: TGCAGCGCGGAAGGTATCCAGGGGGAACTACAAGAGACCCAGTACTTC.

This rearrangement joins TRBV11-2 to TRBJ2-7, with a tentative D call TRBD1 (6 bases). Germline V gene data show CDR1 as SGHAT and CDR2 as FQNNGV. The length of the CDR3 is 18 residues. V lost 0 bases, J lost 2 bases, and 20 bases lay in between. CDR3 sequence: CASSLDQGPQTAPYEQYF. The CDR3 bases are TGTGCCAGCAGCTTAGATCAGGGGCCACAGACCGCACCCTACGAGCAGTACTTC.

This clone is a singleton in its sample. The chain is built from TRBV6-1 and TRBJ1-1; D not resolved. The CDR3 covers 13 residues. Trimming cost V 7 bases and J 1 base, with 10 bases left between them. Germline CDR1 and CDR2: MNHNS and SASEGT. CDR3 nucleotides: TGTGCCAGCACCCCCACAGCGAACACTGAAGCTTTCTTT. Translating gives CASTPTANTEAFF.

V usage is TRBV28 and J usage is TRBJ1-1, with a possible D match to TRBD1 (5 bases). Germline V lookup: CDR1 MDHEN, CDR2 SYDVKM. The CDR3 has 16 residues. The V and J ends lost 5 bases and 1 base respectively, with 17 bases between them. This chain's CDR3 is CASSPKGLYENTEAFF. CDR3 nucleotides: TGTGCCAGCAGTCCCAAGGGGTTGTATGAGAACACTGAAGCTTTCTTT.

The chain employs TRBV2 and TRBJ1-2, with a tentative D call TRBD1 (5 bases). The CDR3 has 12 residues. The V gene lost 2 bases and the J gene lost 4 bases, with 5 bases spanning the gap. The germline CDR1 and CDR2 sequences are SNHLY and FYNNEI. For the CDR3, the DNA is TGTGCCAGCAGTGAAAGGGGCTATGGCTACACCTTC. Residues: CASSERGYGYTF.

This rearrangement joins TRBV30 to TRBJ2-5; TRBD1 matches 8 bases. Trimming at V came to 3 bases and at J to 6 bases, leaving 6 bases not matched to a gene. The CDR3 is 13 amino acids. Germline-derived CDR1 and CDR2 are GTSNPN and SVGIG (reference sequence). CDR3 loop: CAWRSTGGKTQYF. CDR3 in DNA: TGTGCCTGGAGATCAACAGGGGGAAAGACCCAGTACTTC.

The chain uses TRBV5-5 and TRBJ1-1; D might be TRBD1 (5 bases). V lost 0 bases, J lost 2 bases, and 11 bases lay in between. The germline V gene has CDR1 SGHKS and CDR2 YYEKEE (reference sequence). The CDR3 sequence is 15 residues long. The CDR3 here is CASSLGQNLNTEAFF. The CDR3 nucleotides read TGTGCCAGCAGCTTGGGACAGAACCTCAACACTGAAGCTTTCTTT. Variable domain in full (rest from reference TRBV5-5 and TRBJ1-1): DAGVTQSPTHLIKTRGQQVTLRCSPISGHKSVSWYQQVLGQGPQFIFQYYEKEERGRGNFPDRFSARQFPNYSSELNVNALLLGDSALYLCASSLGQNLNTEAFFGQGTRLTVV.

The CDR3 coding sequence is TGTGCCAGCAGCTTCTCAGCGACAGATACGCAGTATTTT. The encoded protein is CASSFSATDTQYF. The V and J genes are TRBV7-2 and TRBJ2-3, with unresolved D. The V and J ends lost 3 bases and 3 bases respectively, with 7 bases between them. This CDR3 has 13 amino acids. Germline V CDR1 and CDR2: SGHTA, FQGNSA.

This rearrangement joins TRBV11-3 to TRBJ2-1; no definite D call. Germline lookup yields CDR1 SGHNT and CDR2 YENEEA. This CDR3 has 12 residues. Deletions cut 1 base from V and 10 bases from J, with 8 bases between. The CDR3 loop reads CASSLGSREQFF. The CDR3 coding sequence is TGTGCCAGCAGCTTAGGGTCCAGAGAGCAGTTCTTC.

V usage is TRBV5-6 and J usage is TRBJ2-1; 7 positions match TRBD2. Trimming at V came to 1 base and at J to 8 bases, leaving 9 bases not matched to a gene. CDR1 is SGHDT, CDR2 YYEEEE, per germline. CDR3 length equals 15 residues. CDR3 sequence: CASSLTWVAGDEQFF. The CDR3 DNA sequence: TGTGCCAGCAGCTTGACTTGGGTAGCGGGCGATGAGCAGTTCTTC. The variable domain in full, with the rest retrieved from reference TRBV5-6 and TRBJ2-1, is DAGVTQSPTHLIKTRGQQVTLRCSPKSGHDTVSWYQQALGQGPQFIFQYYEEEERQRGNFPDRFSGHQFPNYSSELNVNALLLGDSALYLCASSLTWVAGDEQFFGPGTRLTVL.

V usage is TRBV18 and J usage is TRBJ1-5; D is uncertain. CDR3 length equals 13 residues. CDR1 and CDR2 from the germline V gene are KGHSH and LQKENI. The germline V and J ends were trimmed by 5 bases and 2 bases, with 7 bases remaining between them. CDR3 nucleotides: TGTGCCAGCTCAGAGGGCGGCAATCAGCCCCAGCATTTT. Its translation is CASSEGGNQPQHF.